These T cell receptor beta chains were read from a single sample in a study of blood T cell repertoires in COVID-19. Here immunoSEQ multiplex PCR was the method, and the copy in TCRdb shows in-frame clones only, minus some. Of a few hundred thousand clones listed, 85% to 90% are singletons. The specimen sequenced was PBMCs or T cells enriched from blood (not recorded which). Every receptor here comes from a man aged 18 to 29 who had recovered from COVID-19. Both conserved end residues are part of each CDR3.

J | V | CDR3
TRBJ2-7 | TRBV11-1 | CASSSRPDRVGEQYF
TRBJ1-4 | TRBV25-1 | CASSDQGQGNEKLFF
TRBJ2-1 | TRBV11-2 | CASSPRLSSYNEQFF
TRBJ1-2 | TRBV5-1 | CASSIGQSVKGYTF
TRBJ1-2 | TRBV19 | CASSTLDRGYGYTF
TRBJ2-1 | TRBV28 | CASRLAEVNEQFF
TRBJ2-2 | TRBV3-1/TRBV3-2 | CASSPELNTGELFF
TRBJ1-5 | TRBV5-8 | CASSPGYDPAVTTQHF
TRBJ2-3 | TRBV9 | CASSRSTRDWSDTQYF
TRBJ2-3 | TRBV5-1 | CASSQEAGAGTDTQYF
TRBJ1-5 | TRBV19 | CASRGTGQGHQPQHF
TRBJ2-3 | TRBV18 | CASSPFTDTQYF
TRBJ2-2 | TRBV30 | CAWSVPVGQGAKTGELFF
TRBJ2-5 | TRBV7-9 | CASSSMGGQETQYF
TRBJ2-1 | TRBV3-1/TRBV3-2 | CASSLGLAGGIEQFF
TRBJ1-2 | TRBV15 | CATSRDLTVDGYTF
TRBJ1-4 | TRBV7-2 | CASSLTGEKLFF
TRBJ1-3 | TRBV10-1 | CARDRTRSGNTIYF
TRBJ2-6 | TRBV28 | CASSLLAMSGANVLTF
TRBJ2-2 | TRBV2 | CASVRADWNGELFF
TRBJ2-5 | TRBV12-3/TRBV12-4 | CASSLRQVETQYF
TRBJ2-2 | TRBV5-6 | CASSLNPHRSNTGELFF
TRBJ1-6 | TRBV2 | CASRPAPGEGKNLLHF
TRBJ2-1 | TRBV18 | CASSPGQGGDEQFF
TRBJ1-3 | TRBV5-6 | CASSLSNTIYF
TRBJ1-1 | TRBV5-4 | CASSNPGGIENTEAFF
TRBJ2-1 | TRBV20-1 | CSAGMEQFF
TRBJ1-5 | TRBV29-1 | CSVGCPSREPQHF
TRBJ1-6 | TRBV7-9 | CASSSRTGGINSPLHF
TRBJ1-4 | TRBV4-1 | CASSHGPGTDNEKLFF
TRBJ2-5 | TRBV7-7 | CASSLGPEETQYF
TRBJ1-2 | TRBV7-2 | CASTFLDRGLGYTF
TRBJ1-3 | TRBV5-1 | CASSSQGQSGNTIYF
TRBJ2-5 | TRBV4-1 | CASSHLGVEEETQYF
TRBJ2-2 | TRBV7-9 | CASSLPTGRAGELFF
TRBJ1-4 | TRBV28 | CASSLSPGANEKLFF
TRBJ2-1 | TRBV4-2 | CASSREIGRGNNEQFF
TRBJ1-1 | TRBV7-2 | CASSLRDSVPPEAFF
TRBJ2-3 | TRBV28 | CASSLWATQYF
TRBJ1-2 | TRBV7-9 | CASSAYQGRGGYTF
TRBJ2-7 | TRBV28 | CASRTAGTGLKGEYF
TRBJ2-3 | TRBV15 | CATSRGSSGGTDTQYF
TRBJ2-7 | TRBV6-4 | CASSDIVYF
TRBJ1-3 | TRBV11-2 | CASSFSAGSGNTIYF
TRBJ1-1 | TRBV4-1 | CASSQDRWREAFF
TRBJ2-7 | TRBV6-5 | CARPGEVRESYEQYF
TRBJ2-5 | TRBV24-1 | CATSDVRDRGLETQYF
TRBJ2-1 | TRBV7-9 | CASSLAAYKNEQFF
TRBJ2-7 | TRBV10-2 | CASRDRFYEQYF
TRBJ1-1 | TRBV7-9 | CASSQGQGGEKAFF
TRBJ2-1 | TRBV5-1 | CASSSGQATRNNEQFF
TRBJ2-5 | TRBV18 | CASSPQGGIEETQYF
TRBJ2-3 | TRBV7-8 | CASSLGTRGALRTQYF
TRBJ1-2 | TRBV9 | CASSVGETNYGYTF
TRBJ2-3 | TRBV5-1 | CASSSTGGTQYF